What follows are 9 T cell receptor beta chains derived from one specimen sequenced in a study of shared clonotypes between healthy human individuals (dated by TCRdb to between 2020 and 2021). Libraries were prepared through the immunoSEQ multiplex PCR assay. TCRdb retrieved this table from immuneACCESS and kept in-frame rearrangements only. Not all clones are present; in checked studies, unresolved V genes account for under half, and no reason is known for the remainder. The sample yields approximately 710,000 clones; roughly 87% were counted once. In total, the top ten clones hold 30% to 40% of the sample. The sequenced material came from memory CD8+ T cells from PBMCs. The label giving this sample's cell subset or site can be read as: CD45RO+ cells pooled with CCR7-negative TemRA cells. The receptors shown here come from a man younger than 35 in good health. Some clones in this sample may be carry-over from other donors' samples.

This clone was found once. This chain joins TRBV27 and TRBJ2-7, with TRBD2 matching over 13 bases. Germline-derived CDR1 and CDR2 are MNHEY and SMNVEV (reference sequence). The length of the CDR3 is 15 residues. The ends lost 5 bases at V and 6 bases at J; junction bases unmatched: 7. For the CDR3, the DNA is TGTGCCAGCAGTCCATGGACTAGCGGGAGTCCCGAGCAGTACTTC. This sequence encodes CASSPWTSGSPEQYF.

The chain links TRBV7-9 to TRBJ2-7; the match to TRBD1 covers 7 bases. Trimming took 5 bases from V and 1 from J; bases not matched to a gene: 11. The CDR3 totals 16 residues. Germline V gene sequence: CDR1 SEHNR, CDR2 FQNEAQ (reference sequence). Here the CDR3 DNA reads TGTGCCAGCAGCACCTCTCCGACAGGGAAATCCTACGAGCAGTACTTC. Encoded protein: CASSTSPTGKSYEQYF.

The chain joins TRBV27 to TRBJ2-2; 8 bases agree with TRBD1. The CDR3 contains 15 residues. Germline V lookup: CDR1 MNHEY, CDR2 SMNVEV (reference sequence). V lost 4 bases, J lost 6 bases, and 7 bases stayed unmatched. For the CDR3, the DNA is TGTGCCAGCAGTTCTAAGGACAGGGTTGCCGGGGAGCTGTTTTTT. Residues: CASSSKDRVAGELFF.

The V and J genes are TRBV5-6 and TRBJ2-1; the D is unclear. Looked up from germline, CDR1 is SGHDT and CDR2 is YYEEEE. The CDR3 is made up of 15 amino acids. Trimming left V 0 bases short and J 5 bases short, with 12 bases between. CDR3 sequence (DNA): TGTGCCAGCAGCTTGGCCCCAGCCGCAAACAATGAGCAGTTCTTC. Translating gives CASSLAPAANNEQFF.

This chain uses TRBV6-1 with TRBJ1-5; no firm D call. The V end was cut by 3 bases, the J end by 6 bases, with 12 bases between. The CDR3 sequence is 14 residues long. CDR1 and CDR2 from the germline V gene are MNHNS and SASEGT. The CDR3 sequence: CASSDGIRGQPQHF. In nucleotides, the CDR3 is TGTGCCAGCAGTGATGGGATCCGGGGTCAGCCCCAGCATTTT.

The gene calls are TRBV7-6 and TRBJ2-7; 8 nucleotides align to TRBD1. There are 14 residues in the CDR3. Germline V gene data show CDR1 as SGHVS and CDR2 as FNYEAQ. The trim removed 5 bases at V and 6 bases at J, leaving 9 bases unmatched. The DNA for the CDR3 is TGTGCCAGCAGCCAGGGGACAGGAAGGGGCGAGCAGTACTTC. Translated, it gives CASSQGTGRGEQYF.

This chain links TRBV9 with TRBJ2-7; no clear D. Per the germline V gene, CDR1 is SGDLS and CDR2 is YYNGEE. Trimming took off 3 bases at V and 5 bases at J, with 15 bases between the two ends. This CDR3 is built from 14 residues. The CDR3 bases are TGTGCCAGCAGCGGGGCCGGCGGCCCTAACGAGCAGTACTTC. Protein product: CASSGAGGPNEQYF. The whole variable domain, remainder taken from reference TRBV9 and TRBJ2-7, is DSGVTQTPKHLITATGQRVTLRCSPRSGDLSVYWYQQSLDQGLQFLIQYYNGEERAKGNILERFSAQQFPDLHSELNLSSLELGDSALYFCASSGAGGPNEQYFGPGTRLTVT.

About this clone itself: At the DNA level, this CDR3 is encoded by other sequences in the same sample as well. This rearrangement joins TRBV7-9 to TRBJ2-2; D is undetermined. This CDR3 contains 12 residues. The ends were cut back, 3 bases at V and 5 bases at J, with 4 bases in the middle. From germline, CDR1 is SEHNR and CDR2 FQNEAQ (reference sequence). CDR3 in DNA: TGTGCCAGCAGCTTGGGTACCGGGGAGCTGTTTTTT. This sequence encodes CASSLGTGELFF.

The V call is TRBV15, the J call TRBJ1-1; D remains ambiguous. Trimming removed 0 bases from V and 4 bases from J, with 12 bases in between. Germline assignment: CDR1 LNHNV and CDR2 YYDKDF (reference sequence). There are 15 residues in the CDR3. CDR3 sequence (DNA): TGTGCCACCAGCAGAGAAGGCGTGATTGCCACTGAAGCTTTCTTT. Translation: CATSREGVIATEAFF.